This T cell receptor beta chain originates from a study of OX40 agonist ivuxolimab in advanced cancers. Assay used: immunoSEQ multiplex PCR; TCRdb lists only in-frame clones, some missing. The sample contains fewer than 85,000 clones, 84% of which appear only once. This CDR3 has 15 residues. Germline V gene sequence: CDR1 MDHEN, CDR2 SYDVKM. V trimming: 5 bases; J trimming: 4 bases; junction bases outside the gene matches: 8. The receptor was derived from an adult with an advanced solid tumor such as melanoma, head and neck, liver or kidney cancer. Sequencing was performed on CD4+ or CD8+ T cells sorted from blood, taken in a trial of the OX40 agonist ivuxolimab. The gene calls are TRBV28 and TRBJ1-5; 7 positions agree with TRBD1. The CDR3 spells CASSQPGQLNQPQHF. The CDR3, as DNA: TGTGCCAGCAGTCAACCGGGACAGCTAAATCAGCCCCAGCATTTT.